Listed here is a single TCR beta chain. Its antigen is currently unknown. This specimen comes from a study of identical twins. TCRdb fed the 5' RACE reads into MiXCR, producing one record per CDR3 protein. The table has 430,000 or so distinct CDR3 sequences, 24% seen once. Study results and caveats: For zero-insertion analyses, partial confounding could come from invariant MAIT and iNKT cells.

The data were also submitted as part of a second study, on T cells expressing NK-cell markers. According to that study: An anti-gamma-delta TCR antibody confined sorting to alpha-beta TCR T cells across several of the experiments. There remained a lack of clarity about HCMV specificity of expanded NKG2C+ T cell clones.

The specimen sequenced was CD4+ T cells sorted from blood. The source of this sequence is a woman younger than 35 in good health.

The CDR3 loop is CSASTRAYEQYF. CDR3 coding DNA: TGCAGTGCTAGTACCAGGGCCTACGAGCAGTACTTC. This rearrangement joins TRBV20-1 to TRBJ2-7; perhaps TRBD1 as D (5 bases). The V and J ends lost 3 bases and 2 bases respectively, with 8 bases between them. CDR1 DFQATT and CDR2 SNEGSKA come from the germline V gene (reference sequence). This CDR3 is built from 12 residues.